These 32 T cell receptor beta chains share one sample of origin, sequenced in a study of cytomegalovirus exposure and HLA in healthy donors (dated by TCRdb to 2015 to 2018). The method was the immunoSEQ multiplex PCR assay. A mixture of 60 forward primers for TCR Vbeta segments and 13 reverse primers for TCR Jbeta segments was used in the multiplex PCR. TCRdb limited this immuneACCESS table to in-frame rearrangements with V and J called. A share of clones is missing; checked studies link under half to unresolved V genes, and the rest is unexplained. Recorded for this sample are about 130,000 clones; around 9% of them occurred a single time. Approximately 5% of the sample is held by the ten biggest clonotypes. Sequences were obtained from PBMCs. These receptors came from a man aged 35-49 years in good health and CMV-seronegative.

This clone was seen more than once but under ten times. The chain employs TRBV6-6 and TRBJ1-4; maybe TRBD1 (5 bases). The CDR3 totals 14 residues. Trimming removed 5 bases at V and 4 bases at J, with 11 bases between. CDR1 is MNHNY, CDR2 SVGAGI, per germline (reference sequence). CDR3 region: CASSRGAYNEKLFF. In nucleotides, the CDR3 is TGTGCCAGCAGTCGCGGGGCTTATAATGAAAAACTGTTTTTT.

In this sample, this clone turned up a few times. The chain employs TRBV7-8 and TRBJ1-1, with TRBD1 matching 7 bases. CDR1 is SGHVS and CDR2 is FQNEAQ in the germline V gene. The J segment lost 1 base and the V segment lost 4 bases, leaving 3 bases of the junction unmatched. This CDR3 spans 14 amino acids. CDR3 in amino acids: CASSYRGWNTEAFF. Written as DNA, the CDR3 is TGTGCCAGCAGCTACAGGGGTTGGAACACTGAAGCTTTCTTT.

This clone was counted between two and nine times. The V call is TRBV29-1, the J call TRBJ1-1; 7 bases align to TRBD1. The CDR3 runs 13 residues. The V and J ends lost 1 base and 6 bases, in that order; junction bases with no gene match: 5. CDR1 SQVTM and CDR2 ANQGSEA come from the germline V gene. The CDR3 DNA sequence: TGCAGCGTTGAAGGACAGGGAACCCCTGAAGCTTTCTTT. This translates into CSVEGQGTPEAFF.

There are many counts of this clone. This chain connects TRBV5-1 to TRBJ1-3, with a weak D call TRBD1 (6 bases). Germline V lookup: CDR1 SGHRS, CDR2 YFSETQ. V shed 0 bases and J shed 4 bases, with 11 bases lying between them. This CDR3 has 15 residues. CDR3 bases: TGCGCCAGCAGCTTGGGAAACAGGGAGGGAAACACCATATATTTT. It specifies CASSLGNREGNTIYF.

The chain recombines TRBV10-3 with TRBJ1-1; D not resolved. V was clipped by 5 bases and J by 0 bases, with 7 bases between them. This CDR3 is 13 amino acids long. Germline loops: CDR1 ENHRY, CDR2 SYGVKD. CDR3 sequence reads: CAISPGLNTEAFF. CDR3 DNA: TGTGCCATCAGTCCGGGGTTGAACACTGAAGCTTTCTTT.

The chain uses TRBV5-1 and TRBJ2-5; 7 bases agree with TRBD2. V lost 4 bases, J lost 1 base, and 4 bases stayed unmatched. The CDR3 covers 14 residues. In germline, CDR1 is SGHRS, CDR2 YFSETQ. This CDR3 reads CASSAGLSQETQYF. For the CDR3, the DNA is TGCGCCAGCAGCGCGGGACTATCCCAAGAGACCCAGTACTTC.

The chain is built from TRBV7-9 and TRBJ2-1, with 8 bases aligning to TRBD1. The V gene end was trimmed by 6 bases and the J gene end by 7 bases; junction bases not matched to a gene: 5. Germline V gene lookup returns CDR1 SEHNR and CDR2 FQNEAQ (reference sequence). The CDR3 runs to 13 residues. CDR3 bases: TGTGCCAGCAGTTCAGGGGGCTTTAATGAGCAGTTCTTC. It translates to CASSSGGFNEQFF.

The CDR3 coding sequence is TGTGCCAGCAGCCACCTCGACAGGAAGAACACTGAAGCTTTCTTT. This sequence encodes CASSHLDRKNTEAFF. The gene calls are TRBV4-2 and TRBJ1-1; TRBD1 might be the D (6 bases). V dropped 3 bases and J dropped 1 base, with 12 bases sitting between them. The CDR3 extends over 15 amino acids. Germline V CDR1 and CDR2: LGHNA, YNFKEQ.

The CDR3 loop reads CATRTGGTEAFF. As DNA, the CDR3 is TGTGCCACCCGGACAGGGGGGACTGAAGCTTTCTTT. The chain recombines TRBV6-6 with TRBJ1-1, with 10 bases fitting TRBD1. This CDR3 spans 12 amino acids. Germline CDR1 reads MNHNY; CDR2 reads SVGAGI (reference sequence). The V segment lost 10 bases and the J segment 5 bases; nucleotides outside the gene matches: 4.

A word on this clone: Other nucleotide sequences from this sample produce the same CDR3. The chain is built from TRBV6-5 and TRBJ1-2; tentative D call: TRBD1 (6 bases). CDR1 and CDR2 from the germline V gene are MNHEY and SVGAGI. The CDR3 totals 13 residues. Trimming left V 4 bases short and J 2 bases short, with 8 bases between. The CDR3 nucleotides are TGTGCCAGCAGTTCAACAGGGAACTATGGCTACACCTTC. Translated, it gives CASSSTGNYGYTF.

The J gene is TRBJ2-7, the V gene TRBV7-2, with D tentatively TRBD1 (5 bases). The V end lost 5 bases, the J end lost 1 base, and 12 bases lay between the germline ends. The CDR3 has 14 residues. CDR1 is SGHTA, CDR2 FQGNSA, per germline. CDR3 amino acids: CASSLQGLSYEQYF. The CDR3 coding sequence is TGTGCCAGCAGCCTCCAGGGTCTTTCCTACGAGCAGTACTTC.

This clone has more than one count but fewer than ten. The chain links TRBV30 to TRBJ2-7; possible D gene TRBD1, 6 bases. Germline loops: CDR1 GTSNPN, CDR2 SVGIG (reference sequence). This CDR3 is 12 amino acids long. The V end was cut by 4 bases, the J end by 3 bases, with 10 bases between. The CDR3 reads CAWNRADYEQYF. The CDR3 bases are TGTGCCTGGAACAGGGCGGACTACGAGCAGTACTTC.

J is TRBJ1-5 and V is TRBV27; D not certain. The V gene lost 3 bases and the J gene lost 4 bases, with 4 bases spanning the gap. CDR1 and CDR2 from the germline V gene are MNHEY and SMNVEV (reference sequence). The CDR3 has 12 residues. CDR3 region: CASSFPNQPQHF. Written as DNA, the CDR3 is TGTGCCAGCAGTTTCCCTAATCAGCCCCAGCATTTT.

A note on this clone: Its ends do not fully match the called genes, so a read error is possible. The chain carries TRBV7-6 and TRBJ2-7, with D possibly being TRBD1 (6 bases). The CDR3 loop spans 15 amino acids. Germline V gene data show CDR1 as SGHVS and CDR2 as FNYEAQ. CDR3 nucleotide sequence: TGTGCCAGCAGCTTAGAGGCCAGGGGCACTTACGAGCAGTACTTT. It is translated as CASSLEARGTYEQYF.

Written as DNA, the CDR3 is TGCGCCCGGACCGACAGTCGGCTCGGCTACACCTTC. Translation gives CARTDSRLGYTF. This chain links TRBV10-1 with TRBJ1-2; D possibly corresponds to TRBD1 (5 bases). The CDR3 length is 12 residues. Per germline, CDR1 WNHNN and CDR2 SYGVQD (reference sequence). Deletions cut 11 bases from V and 8 bases from J, with 18 bases between.

This clone was detected only a few times. The chain has TRBV27 and TRBJ2-7; a possible D gene is TRBD1 (5 bases). Germline V gene data show CDR1 as MNHEY and CDR2 as SMNVEV (reference sequence). The CDR3 extends over 16 amino acids. The V and J ends lost 5 bases and 1 base respectively, with 18 bases between them. The CDR3 nucleotides read TGTGCCAGCAGTCCCGCAGGGTCCCTTACTTCCTACGAGCAGTACTTC. Translated: CASSPAGSLTSYEQYF.

The chain is built from TRBV4-1 and TRBJ1-4; 7 bases map to TRBD1. The CDR3 is 14 amino acids. J gave up 4 bases and V 3 bases, and 2 bases lay outside the gene matches. Germline V lookup: CDR1 MGHRA, CDR2 YSYEKL. The CDR3 region is CASSQAGGNEKLFF. The CDR3 DNA reads TGCGCCAGCAGCCAGGCAGGGGGTAATGAAAAACTGTTTTTT.

This clone was observed a handful of times. The chain is built from TRBV10-3 and TRBJ2-7; 8 bases map to TRBD2. Germline CDR1 and CDR2: ENHRY and SYGVKD. The CDR3 is 15 residues long. The V segment lost 2 bases and the J segment 9 bases; nucleotides outside the gene matches: 12. The CDR3 here is CAISEHSGEASGQYF. The CDR3 coding sequence is TGTGCCATCAGTGAGCATAGCGGGGAGGCGTCTGGGCAGTACTTC.

The sample holds a few counts of this clone. CDR3 loop: CASSSQAGGREETQYF. The CDR3 region has the DNA TGTGCCAGCAGCTCACAAGCGGGGGGCCGCGAAGAGACCCAGTACTTC. The rearrangement uses TRBV7-3 and TRBJ2-5, with TRBD2 matching over 9 bases. Losses at the gene ends were 4 bases for V and 3 bases for J; bases not matched to a gene: 9. Germline V gives CDR1 SGHTA, CDR2 FQGTGA. The CDR3 consists of 16 residues.

The table lists this clone with a few counts. The chain couples TRBV5-1 to TRBJ2-2; 8 bases agree with TRBD1. V gave up 0 bases and J gave up 7 bases; unmatched junction bases: 5. Germline V CDR1 and CDR2: SGHRS, YFSETQ. The CDR3 spans 15 residues. Here the CDR3 reads CASSLVQGAGGELFF. The DNA of the CDR3 is TGCGCCAGCAGCTTGGTTCAGGGGGCAGGCGGGGAGCTGTTTTTT.

This clone was seen a handful of times. The chain joins TRBV5-1 to TRBJ2-2, with TRBD1 identical over 7 bases. Germline V gives CDR1 SGHRS, CDR2 YFSETQ. This CDR3 is built from 16 residues. Losses at the gene ends were 5 bases for V and 7 bases for J; bases not matched to a gene: 14. Here the CDR3 reads CASRATPRTGFGELFF. Written as DNA, the CDR3 is TGCGCCAGCAGAGCAACCCCCAGGACAGGCTTCGGGGAGCTGTTTTTT.

The chain is built from TRBV5-1 and TRBJ2-4; 7 bases align to TRBD1. The trim removed 5 bases at V and 2 bases at J, leaving 7 bases unmatched. This CDR3 contains 15 residues. Per the germline V gene, CDR1 is SGHRS and CDR2 is YFSETQ. The CDR3: CASRGQDPTKNIQYF. CDR3 coding DNA: TGCGCCAGCAGAGGACAGGACCCGACCAAAAACATTCAGTACTTC.

The chain couples TRBV10-3 to TRBJ2-1, with 12 positions matching TRBD2. Germline V gives CDR1 ENHRY, CDR2 SYGVKD. Trimming took 3 bases from V and 8 from J; bases not matched to a gene: 5. This CDR3 is 15 amino acids long. CDR3 coding DNA: TGTGCCATCAGTGATCTAGCGGGGGGGCCACATGAGCAGTTCTTC. Protein product: CAISDLAGGPHEQFF.

The V gene is TRBV10-2, the J gene TRBJ1-2; D may be TRBD1 (5 bases). CDR1 and CDR2 (germline): WSHSY, SAAADI. The CDR3 runs 14 residues. The ends were cut back, 2 bases at V and 2 bases at J, with 9 bases in the middle. The CDR3 is CASSEIQANYGYTF. The CDR3 DNA reads as TGCGCCAGCAGTGAGATACAGGCGAACTATGGCTACACCTTC.

This clone has only a few counts. The rearrangement links TRBV21-1 to TRBJ2-7; TRBD1 is the table's D call and was not checked against the DNA. TRBV21-1 is termed a pseudogene. There are 15 residues in the CDR3. Here the CDR3 DNA reads TGTGCCAGCAGCAAAATTGACAGGGTAATTTACGAGCAGTACTTC. Translating it yields CASSKIDRVIYEQYF.

The chain recombines TRBV6-1 with TRBJ2-7; possibly TRBD2 for D (6 bases). Trimming took off 8 bases at V and 0 bases at J, with 8 bases between the two ends. CDR3 size: 12 residues. Germline V gene sequence: CDR1 MNHNS, CDR2 SASEGT. The CDR3 spells CASWDFSYEQYF. The CDR3 DNA sequence: TGTGCCAGCTGGGACTTCTCCTACGAGCAGTACTTC.

The chain couples TRBV12-5 to TRBJ2-1; 8 bases match TRBD2. V lost 5 bases, J lost 5 bases, and 8 bases stayed unmatched. The CDR3 runs 15 residues. Germline loops: CDR1 LGHNT, CDR2 FRNRAP. CDR3 DNA sequence: TGTGCTAGTGGTCAAGCGGGACTAGGAAACAATGAGCAGTTCTTC. The encoded protein is CASGQAGLGNNEQFF. Variable domain in full (rest from reference TRBV12-5 and TRBJ2-1): DARVTQTPRHKVTEMGQEVTMRCQPILGHNTVFWYRQTMMQGLELLAYFRNRAPLDDSGMPKDRFSAEMPDATLATLKIQPSEPRDSAVYFCASGQAGLGNNEQFFGPGTRLTVL.

This clone was detected a few times. The CDR3 DNA sequence: TGTGCCACCGGGGTCGGGAATCAGCCCCAGCATTTT. Its translation is CATGVGNQPQHF. This chain connects TRBV5-4 to TRBJ1-5, with D hard to call. Germline V gene sequence: CDR1 SGHNT, CDR2 YYREEE (reference sequence). Trimming removed 9 bases at V and 4 bases at J, with 11 bases between. This CDR3 comprises 12 residues.

This clone appeared many times. The gene calls are TRBV6-8 and TRBJ2-5, with D maybe TRBD1 (6 bases). The CDR3 extends over 14 amino acids. Germline loops: CDR1 MNHGY, CDR2 SAAAGT. The ends were cut back, 9 bases at V and 4 bases at J, with 18 bases in the middle. CDR3 sequence: CASHRVSKVETQYF. The CDR3 DNA sequence: TGTGCCAGTCACAGGGTCTCCAAGGTAGAGACCCAGTACTTC.

In this sample, this clone turned up a few times. The rearrangement links TRBV6-1 to TRBJ1-6; D might be TRBD1 (5 bases). This CDR3 has 14 amino acids. Germline V gene lookup returns CDR1 MNHNS and CDR2 SASEGT. V dropped 8 bases and J dropped 10 bases, with 18 bases sitting between them. The CDR3 coding sequence is TGTGCCAGCGACCGGGGGGGTCTGGGGTCACCCCTCCACTTT. Protein product: CASDRGGLGSPLHF.

This clone was seen more than once but under ten times. This sequence is one base from a far larger clone and is likely a read error. The chain uses TRBV15 and TRBJ1-1, with a possible D match to TRBD2 (6 bases). The tail of the sequence fits TRBJ2-2 better, so the J call may be wrong. This CDR3 is built from 14 residues. CDR1 is LNHNV, CDR2 YYDKDF, per germline (reference sequence). Written as DNA, the CDR3 is TGTGCCACCAGCAGAGATCGGGAGACAGGGGAGCTGTTTTTT. Translated, it gives CATSRDRETGELFF.

The chain uses TRBV14 and TRBJ1-4; a possible D gene is TRBD1 (6 bases). V shed 5 bases and J shed 4 bases, with 14 bases lying between them. Germline V gene data show CDR1 as SGHDN and CDR2 as FVKESK. This CDR3 spans 15 amino acids. Written as DNA, the CDR3 is TGTGCCAGCAGCGCTTACAGGGCTTTTAATGAAAAACTGTTTTTT. Encoded protein: CASSAYRAFNEKLFF.